The 21 T cell receptor beta chains listed next were all sequenced from one sample in a study of blood T cells in healthy people across ages. Using a J-beta primer mix together with a sample-barcoded 5' primer, a second PCR was run for roughly 6 to 11 cycles. MiXCR, applied by TCRdb to the 5' RACE reads, yields one record per CDR3 protein. The repertoire holds about 930,000 distinct CDR3 sequences, with roughly 28% as singletons. This sample also appeared in a second study, on T cells of mothers and their children.

Sequenced sample: blood. The receptor source for this set is a woman aged 40 to 49 in good health.

A few counts support this clonotype. This chain uses TRBV11-2 with TRBJ1-1; D unclear. The length of the CDR3 is 13 residues. V was trimmed by 0 bases and J by 4 bases, leaving 6 bases between them. The germline gives CDR1 SGHAT, CDR2 FQNNGV. The CDR3 DNA reads as TGTGCCAGCAGCTTAGATGCGGCCACTGAAGCTTTCTTT. It codes for CASSLDAATEAFF.

Concerning this clonotype: A much larger clone is a single base away; this may be a read error. This rearrangement joins TRBV12-3 or TRBV12-4 to TRBJ1-6; 9 nucleotides agree with TRBD1. This CDR3 has 15 amino acids. CDR3 region: CASSRAGDRVSPRHF. The CDR3 coding sequence is TGTGCCAGCAGCCGAGCGGGGGACAGGGTCTCACCCCGCCACTTT.

This clonotype was seen more than once but under ten times. The chain couples TRBV7-9 to TRBJ1-2; D is unresolved. CDR3 size: 15 residues. Germline V gene sequence: CDR1 SEHNR, CDR2 FQNEAQ (reference sequence). The V end was cut by 5 bases, the J end by 0 bases, with 13 bases between. The CDR3 DNA is TGTGCCAGCAGCCCCCCCGAGGAAGCTAACTATGGCTACACCTTC. The encoded protein is CASSPPEEANYGYTF.

J is TRBJ2-2 and V is TRBV14; no clear D. There are 13 residues in the CDR3. V lost 4 bases to trimming and J lost 5 bases, with 8 bases between them. The germline CDR1 and CDR2 sequences are SGHDN and FVKESK. CDR3 sequence (DNA): TGTGCCAGCAGCCCCCAGGCTACCGGGGAGCTGTTTTTT. The encoded protein is CASSPQATGELFF.

J is TRBJ2-7 and V is TRBV5-1, with D perhaps TRBD1 (5 bases). V lost 2 bases and J 7 bases, leaving 13 bases between the germline ends. CDR3 length: 13 residues. Per the germline V gene, CDR1 is SGHRS and CDR2 is YFSETQ. The CDR3 sequence is CASSFPSGLEQYF. In DNA, the CDR3 is TGCGCCAGCAGCTTCCCCTCAGGGCTAGAGCAGTACTTC.

This clonotype was recorded once. The chain is built from TRBV5-6 and TRBJ1-4, with D possibly being TRBD1 (5 bases). The V gene's germline CDR1 is SGHDT and CDR2 YYEEEE. This CDR3 has 13 amino acids. V dropped 7 bases and J dropped 5 bases, with 12 bases sitting between them. CDR3 protein: CASRGDRNEKLFF. The CDR3 bases are TGTGCCAGCCGGGGGGATCGAAATGAAAAACTGTTTTTT.

This clonotype turned up a few times. The chain is built from TRBV4-1 and TRBJ2-1, with 8 bases matching TRBD2. Losses at the gene ends were 2 bases for V and 3 bases for J; bases not matched to a gene: 3. Germline assignment: CDR1 MGHRA and CDR2 YSYEKL. The CDR3 extends over 15 amino acids. The CDR3 bases are TGCGCCAGCAGCCAAAGCGGGGGAAACTACAATGAGCAGTTCTTC. It translates to CASSQSGGNYNEQFF.

Points on this clonotype: This may be a read error, as it is one base from a much larger clone. This chain connects TRBV6-5 to TRBJ1-6; 8 bases align to TRBD1. Per the germline V gene, CDR1 is MNHEY and CDR2 is SVGAGI. CDR3 size: 17 residues. The CDR3 loop reads CASSHSDRDWANSPLHF. The CDR3, as DNA: TGTGCCAGCAGTCACTCGGACAGGGATTGGGCTAATTCACCCCTCCACTTT.

A few counts support this clonotype. The gene calls are TRBV20-1 and TRBJ2-7; possibly TRBD1 or TRBD2 for D (5 bases each). The length of the CDR3 is 13 residues. Trimming took off 1 base at V and 2 bases at J, with 9 bases between the two ends. Germline-derived CDR1 and CDR2 are DFQATT and SNEGSKA (reference sequence). In DNA, the CDR3 is TGCAGTGCTAGAGTGGGGACGGCCTACGAGCAGTACTTC. This gives the protein CSARVGTAYEQYF.

In regard to this clonotype: This may come from a read error, since a much larger clone is one base off. The chain combines TRBV29-1 with TRBJ2-7; the D gene is possibly TRBD2 (5 bases). Deletions cut 5 bases from V and 6 bases from J, with 14 bases between. The CDR3 is 12 amino acids. Germline values: CDR1 SQVTM, CDR2 ANQGSEA. In DNA, the CDR3 is TGCAGCGTTAAACGGGGTATCCGCGAGCAGTACTTC. Encoded protein: CSVKRGIREQYF.

This clonotype has at least ten counts. The chain is built from TRBV5-1 and TRBJ1-4; tentative D call: TRBD1 (6 bases). The germline V and J ends were trimmed by 0 bases and 5 bases, with 11 bases remaining between them. From germline, CDR1 is SGHRS and CDR2 YFSETQ. This CDR3 has 15 amino acids. This chain's CDR3 is CASSLVGGLNEKLFF. CDR3 nucleotide sequence: TGCGCCAGCAGCTTGGTGGGGGGCCTAAATGAAAAACTGTTTTTT.

The V and J genes are TRBV20-1 and TRBJ1-5; unclear D gene. The V end lost 5 bases, the J end lost 1 base, and 12 bases lay between the germline ends. This CDR3 contains 14 residues. CDR1 and CDR2 (germline): DFQATT, SNEGSKA (reference sequence). CDR3 sequence: CSAGSRFSNQPQHF. In nucleotides, the CDR3 is TGCAGTGCTGGAAGTAGATTCAGCAATCAGCCCCAGCATTTT.

The chain links TRBV5-1 to TRBJ2-1; tentatively, D is TRBD2 (5 bases). Germline-derived CDR1 and CDR2 are SGHRS and YFSETQ. The CDR3 runs 13 residues. V was pared by 4 bases and J by 9 bases, with 14 bases between. The CDR3 is CASSPTRASEQFF. In DNA form, the CDR3 reads TGCGCCAGCAGCCCTACTAGGGCAAGTGAGCAGTTCTTC. Complete variable domain (other parts from reference TRBV5-1 and TRBJ2-1): KAGVTQTPRYLIKTRGQQVTLSCSPISGHRSVSWYQQTPGQGLQFLFEYFSETQRNKGNFPGRFSGRQFSNSRSEMNVSTLELGDSALYLCASSPTRASEQFFGPGTRLTVL.

Concerning this clonotype: A read error may explain this, as a much larger clone is one base away. The CDR3 DNA follows: TGTGCCAGCTCACCAGAGGCAGGATTGAACGCTGAAGCTTTCTTT. Translating gives CASSPEAGLNAEAFF. The rearrangement joins TRBV18 to TRBJ1-1; no reliable D call. Germline V CDR1 and CDR2: KGHSH, LQKENI. The CDR3 is 15 residues long.

In this sample, this clonotype turned up many times. The genes are TRBV7-3 and TRBJ2-1; D is possibly TRBD2 (5 bases). Trimming cost V 6 bases and J 4 bases, with 19 bases left between them. Germline V gene data show CDR1 as SGHTA and CDR2 as FQGTGA. This CDR3 comprises 16 residues. For the CDR3, the DNA is TGTGCCAGCAGTTTTGCATCGGACGGGATATACAATGAGCAGTTCTTC. Protein product: CASSFASDGIYNEQFF. Combining the CDR3 with reference TRBV7-3 and TRBJ2-1 gives the whole variable domain GAGVSQTPSNKVTEKGKYVELRCDPISGHTALYWYRQSLGQGPEFLIYFQGTGAADDSGLPNDRFFAVRPEGSVSTLKIQRTERGDSAVYLCASSFASDGIYNEQFFGPGTRLTVL.

To note about this clonotype: The DNA is left out, because the CDR3 cannot be placed on it with certainty; the CDR3 is given as TCRdb lists it. The chain couples TRBV7-2 to TRBJ2-7; no check of the table's D call, TRBD2, against the DNA was made. A total of 15 residues make up the CDR3, ends included. CDR1 and CDR2 from the germline V gene are SGHTA and FQGNSA. The CDR3 sequence is CASSSGRAGGHEQYF.

This chain links TRBV20-1 with TRBJ1-5; the match to TRBD1 covers 8 bases. This CDR3 is built from 15 residues. Per the germline V gene, CDR1 is DFQATT and CDR2 is SNEGSKA (reference sequence). Losses at the gene ends were 6 bases for V and 1 base for J; bases not matched to a gene: 8. The CDR3, as DNA: TGCAGTGCCGACTCAGGGGGCGAGAGCAATCAGCCCCAGCATTTT. As protein: CSADSGGESNQPQHF.

This clonotype was seen at least ten times. This sequence joins TRBV20-1 and TRBJ2-1; D not certain. Germline V lookup: CDR1 DFQATT, CDR2 SNEGSKA (reference sequence). V lost 7 bases, J lost 1 base, and 11 bases lay in between. The CDR3 loop spans 13 amino acids. DNA of the CDR3: TGCAGTGTTTCGACGGGTTCCTACAATGAGCAGTTCTTC. Translating gives CSVSTGSYNEQFF.

V is TRBV20-1 and J is TRBJ2-4, with D perhaps TRBD1 (6 bases). The V gene's germline CDR1 is DFQATT and CDR2 SNEGSKA (reference sequence). This CDR3 is 13 amino acids long. The CDR3, as DNA: TGCAGCGCCACATCCGCAGGGGCGGGTATCAGGTACTTC. This encodes CSATSAGAGIRYF.

This clonotype was seen only a few times. The V call is TRBV7-2, the J call TRBJ1-2, with D maybe TRBD1 (5 bases). Germline-derived CDR1 and CDR2 are SGHTA and FQGNSA. CDR3 length equals 14 residues. Trimming took off 1 base at V and 8 bases at J, with 14 bases between the two ends. CDR3 coding DNA: TGTGCCAGCAGCTTAGTCGTTGCAGGGAAGGGCTACACCTTC. Encoded protein: CASSLVVAGKGYTF.

In the case of this clonotype: A read error may account for a junction end that differs from germline. This sequence joins TRBV20-1 and TRBJ2-5; no firm D call. CDR1 is DFQATT, CDR2 SNEGSKA, per germline (reference sequence). CDR3 length equals 14 residues. The CDR3 DNA sequence: TGCAGTGCTAGGTTTTGGGGTAACCAAGGGACCCAGTACTTC. This translates into CSARFWGNQGTQYF.